This paragraph reports one TCR beta chain. In terms of age and location, participants ranged from roughly 18 to 90 years and lived in approximately 26 US areas. Two negative PCRs, clearance, or symptom resolution characterized the recovered Cohort 3 donors. This specimen belongs to a study of blood T cell repertoires in COVID-19. In the study overall: Some COVID-19 samples were acute and others convalescent; all came from the United States, Italy and Spain.

Per the study methods: Estimation of nucleated cell counts relied on the amplification of reference gene primers. Profiling relied on immunoSEQ multiplex PCR, and the TCRdb table lists in-frame clones only, not all of them. The V and J calls and the clone size are those of that table, but D and trimming were determined from the DNA. The sample lists approximately 300,000 clones, about nine tenths occurring once. The CDR3 has 15 amino acids. V gave up 3 bases and J gave up 2 bases, with 11 bases separating them. Germline V gene sequence: CDR1 KGHSH, CDR2 LQKENI. The origin of this receptor is a woman in her late teens or twenties who had recovered from COVID-19. The specimen sequenced was PBMCs or T cells enriched from blood (not recorded which). This chain links TRBV18 with TRBJ2-1, with D possibly matching TRBD1 (6 bases). CDR3 sequence (DNA): TGTGCCAGCTCACCTATCAGGGGCACCTACAATGAGCAGTTCTTC. Its translation: CASSPIRGTYNEQFF.